This T cell receptor (beta chain) was documented in a study of T cell repertoires in cytomegalovirus infection. Looking at the study overall: CMV epitopes in the study were HLA-C-restricted (recently identified) and HLA-B-restricted (well studied). Indications came from public TCR beta signatures; they pointed to CMV infection and to a matching HLA type. Overall study findings and caveats: Carriers of CMV plus the relevant HLA were identified by cumulative public TCR beta family frequency. In two of eight donors, the top clonotype was HLA-C-restricted CMV-specific.

A single record per CDR3 protein comes from TCRdb applying MiXCR to the reads. The repertoire holds some 220,000 distinct CDR3 sequences, with 38% as singletons. This clonotype has only a few counts. Its target is not known. The clonotype originates from a human donor in good health (CMV status not recorded). Some clones in this sample may be carry-over from other donors' samples. The specimen was CD8+ T cells from cultured PBMCs, collected from culture after CMV antigen stimulation.

The CDR3 loop reads CSARDRSGKADTQYF. In nucleotides, the CDR3 is TGCAGTGCTAGAGATCGCAGCGGGAAGGCAGATACGCAGTATTTT. The chain uses TRBV20-1 and TRBJ2-3; 7 bases map to TRBD2. The trim removed 0 bases at V and 4 bases at J, leaving 7 bases unmatched. Germline V gene data show CDR1 as DFQATT and CDR2 as SNEGSKA (reference sequence). The CDR3 extends over 15 amino acids.